What follows is one T cell receptor beta chain and its context. Its antigen remains unidentified. The data originate from a study of OX40 agonist ivuxolimab in advanced cancers. Study-wide results and limits: Low normalized T-cell clonal expansion was also seen in some nonresponders.

The method was immunoSEQ multiplex PCR; TCRdb's version includes in-frame clones alone and lacks a portion of them. Here the sample spans 80,000 to 95,000 clones, 92% being singletons. Per germline, CDR1 SGHTA and CDR2 FQGTGA. The CDR3 totals 12 residues. Trimming took 2 bases from V and 6 from J, leaving 5 bases between them. This chain links TRBV7-3 with TRBJ1-5, with D unresolved. Sequenced here: CD4+ or CD8+ T cells sorted from blood, sampled in a trial of the OX40 agonist ivuxolimab. This TCR was sampled from an adult with an advanced solid tumor such as melanoma, head and neck, liver or kidney cancer. CDR3 loop: CASSLGFQPQHF. CDR3 nucleotide sequence: TGTGCCAGCAGCTTAGGTTTTCAGCCCCAGCATTTT. Together with reference TRBV7-3 and TRBJ1-5, the CDR3 gives the full variable domain: GAGVSQTPSNKVTEKGKYVELRCDPISGHTALYWYRQSLGQGPEFLIYFQGTGAADDSGLPNDRFFAVRPEGSVSTLKIQRTERGDSAVYLCASSLGFQPQHFGDGTRLSIL.